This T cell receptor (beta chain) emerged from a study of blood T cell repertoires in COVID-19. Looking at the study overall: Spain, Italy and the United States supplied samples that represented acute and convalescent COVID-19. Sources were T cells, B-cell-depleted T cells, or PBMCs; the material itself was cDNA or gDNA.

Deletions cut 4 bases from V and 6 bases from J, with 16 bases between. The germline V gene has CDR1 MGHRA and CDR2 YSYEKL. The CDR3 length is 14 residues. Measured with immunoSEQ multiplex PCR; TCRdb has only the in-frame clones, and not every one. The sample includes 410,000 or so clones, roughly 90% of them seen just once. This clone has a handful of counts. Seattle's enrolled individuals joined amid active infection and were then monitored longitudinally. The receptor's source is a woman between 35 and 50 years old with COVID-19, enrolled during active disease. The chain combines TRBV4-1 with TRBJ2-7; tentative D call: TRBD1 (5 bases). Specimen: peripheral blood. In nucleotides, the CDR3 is TGCGCCAGCAGCCGGGGCTCTGCTACCGGCGAGCAGTACTTC. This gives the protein CASSRGSATGEQYF.